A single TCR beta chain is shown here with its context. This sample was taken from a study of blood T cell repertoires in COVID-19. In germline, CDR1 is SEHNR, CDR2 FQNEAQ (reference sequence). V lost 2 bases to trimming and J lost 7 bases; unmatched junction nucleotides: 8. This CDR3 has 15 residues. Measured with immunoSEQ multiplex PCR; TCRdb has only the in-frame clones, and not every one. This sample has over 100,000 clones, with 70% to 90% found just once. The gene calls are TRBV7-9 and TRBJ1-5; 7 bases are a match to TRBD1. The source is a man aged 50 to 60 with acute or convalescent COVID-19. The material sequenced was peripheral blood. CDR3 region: CASSLSTGIQQPQHF. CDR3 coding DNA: TGTGCCAGCAGCTTATCGACAGGGATACAGCAGCCCCAGCATTTT.